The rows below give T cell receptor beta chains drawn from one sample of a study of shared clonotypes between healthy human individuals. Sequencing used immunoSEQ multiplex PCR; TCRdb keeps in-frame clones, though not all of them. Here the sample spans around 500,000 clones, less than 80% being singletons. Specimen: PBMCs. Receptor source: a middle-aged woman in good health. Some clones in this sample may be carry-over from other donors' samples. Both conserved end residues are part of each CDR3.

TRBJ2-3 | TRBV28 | CAIQTGGEGDTQYF
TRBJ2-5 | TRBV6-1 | CASSERAGKGTQYF
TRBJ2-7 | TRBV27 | CASSLRPPRLAGGGGEQYF
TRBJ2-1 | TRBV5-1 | CASSLIPGGDNEQFF
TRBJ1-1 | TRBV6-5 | CASSYSTGGTEAFF
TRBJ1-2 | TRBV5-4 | CASSENTGVYGYTF
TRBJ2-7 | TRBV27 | CASRPQLGVYEQYF
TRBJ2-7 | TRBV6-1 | CASSEVIALTYEQYF
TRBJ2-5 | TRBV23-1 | CASRCGGETQYF
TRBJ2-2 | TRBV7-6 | CASSLVIGPRNTGELFF
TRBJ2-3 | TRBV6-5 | CASSPGPQSTQYF
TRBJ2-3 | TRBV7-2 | CASSTLRQPGSTTDTQYF
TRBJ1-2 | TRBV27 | CASSYNRGYGYTF
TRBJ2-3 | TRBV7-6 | CASSYSGVTDTQYF
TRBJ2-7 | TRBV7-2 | CASSRGHRASYEQYF
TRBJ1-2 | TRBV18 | CASSPNRGTPYGYTF
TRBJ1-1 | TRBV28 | CASSLQNTEAFF
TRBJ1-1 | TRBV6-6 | CASSYTGTGGTEAFF
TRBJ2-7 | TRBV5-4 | CASSRTGQDEQYF
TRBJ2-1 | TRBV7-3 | CASSLSGVAYNEQFF
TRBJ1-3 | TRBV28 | CASSSPGTLSGNTIYF
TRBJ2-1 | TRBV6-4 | CASSSLAATYNEQFF
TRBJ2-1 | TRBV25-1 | CASGGHHVYNEQFF
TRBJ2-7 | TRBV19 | CASSTGGRSEQYF
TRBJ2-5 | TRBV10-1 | CASSDHRGGETQYF
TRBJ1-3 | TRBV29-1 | CSARLGNTIYF
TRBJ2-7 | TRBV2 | CASSEADRPYEQYF
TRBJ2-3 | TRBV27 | CASSPPGGDTQYF
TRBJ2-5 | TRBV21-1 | CASPPDRHQETQYF
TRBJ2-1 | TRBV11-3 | CASSLTSGMGNEQFF
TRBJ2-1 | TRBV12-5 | CASGLATSLRDHNEQFF
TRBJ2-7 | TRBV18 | CASSVTQGRVYEQYF
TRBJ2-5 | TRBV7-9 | CASSSPGGKTQYF
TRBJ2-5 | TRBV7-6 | CASSPSETQYF
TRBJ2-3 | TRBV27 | CASSFEETSSTDTQYF
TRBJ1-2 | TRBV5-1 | CASSTTGLRSYGYTF
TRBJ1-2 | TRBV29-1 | CSVDNRGDYGYTF
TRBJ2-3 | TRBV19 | CASRLAGRDTQYF